The present TCR beta chain was sequenced within a study of blood T cell repertoires in COVID-19. TCRdb's copy holds only in-frame clones and misses some; the assay was immunoSEQ multiplex PCR. This table holds some 200,000 clones, 88% found once. With 5 bases removed from V and 4 bases from J, the gap between germline ends came to 13 bases. The CDR3 length is 14 residues. The V gene's germline CDR1 is SGHAT and CDR2 FQNNGV. The source is a man between 18 and 35 years old with active or convalescent COVID-19. Sequencing input: peripheral blood. This rearrangement joins TRBV11-2 to TRBJ2-3, with D perhaps TRBD2 (6 bases). CDR3 residues: CASSPRTGADTQYF. In nucleotides, the CDR3 is TGTGCCAGCAGCCCACGCACGGGGGCAGATACGCAGTATTTT.